The clone carrying this T cell receptor beta chain was counted a few times. Its antigen is not known. These data come from a study of blood T cells in healthy people across ages. V shed 1 base and J shed 4 bases, with 17 bases lying between them. The CDR3 length is 16 residues. Germline values: CDR1 SQVTM, CDR2 ANQGSEA. It was with a sample-barcoded 5' primer and a J-beta primer mix that a second PCR of about 6 to 12 cycles was run. TCRdb fed the 5' RACE reads into MiXCR, producing one record per CDR3 protein. Among hundreds of thousands of distinct CDR3 sequences listed, roughly 50% were seen once. Study outcomes and limitations: In older individuals, TCR beta diversity per million T cells was lower, falling roughly linearly with age.

The TCR comes from a man aged 35-49 years in good health. Sequenced input: blood. V is TRBV29-1 and J is TRBJ2-1; tentatively, D is TRBD2 (5 bases). For the CDR3, the DNA is TGCAGCGTTGAAGGGGCGTGGGGAGTCGGTTACAATGAGCAGTTCTTC. Translation: CSVEGAWGVGYNEQFF.